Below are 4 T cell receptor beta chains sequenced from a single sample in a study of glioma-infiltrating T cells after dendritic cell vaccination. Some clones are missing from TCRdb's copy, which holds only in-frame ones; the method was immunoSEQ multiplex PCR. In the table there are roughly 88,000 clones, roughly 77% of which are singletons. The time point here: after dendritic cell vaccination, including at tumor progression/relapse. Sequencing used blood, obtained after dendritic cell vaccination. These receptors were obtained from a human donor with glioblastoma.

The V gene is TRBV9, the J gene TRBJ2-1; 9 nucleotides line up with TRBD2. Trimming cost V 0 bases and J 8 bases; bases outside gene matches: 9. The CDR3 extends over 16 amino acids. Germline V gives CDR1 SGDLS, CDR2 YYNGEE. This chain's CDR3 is CASSVVSGGVWDEQFF. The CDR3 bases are TGTGCCAGCAGCGTAGTTAGCGGGGGAGTTTGGGATGAGCAGTTCTTC.

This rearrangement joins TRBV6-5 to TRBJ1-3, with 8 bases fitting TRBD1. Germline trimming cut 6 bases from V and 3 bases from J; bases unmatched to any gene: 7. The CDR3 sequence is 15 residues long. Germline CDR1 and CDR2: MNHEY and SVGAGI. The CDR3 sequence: CASSGSGTGGNTIYF. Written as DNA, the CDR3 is TGTGCCAGCAGCGGATCCGGGACAGGTGGAAACACCATATATTTT.

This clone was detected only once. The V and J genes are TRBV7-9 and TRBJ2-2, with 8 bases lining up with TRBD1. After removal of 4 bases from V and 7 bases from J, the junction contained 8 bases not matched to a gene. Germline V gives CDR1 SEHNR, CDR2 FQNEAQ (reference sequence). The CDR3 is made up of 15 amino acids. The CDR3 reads CASSSRQGSGGELFF. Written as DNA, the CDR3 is TGTGCCAGCAGCTCCCGACAGGGGAGCGGCGGGGAGCTGTTTTTT. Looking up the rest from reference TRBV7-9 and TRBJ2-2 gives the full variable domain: DTGVSQNPRHKITKRGQNVTFRCDPISEHNRLYWYRQTLGQGPEFLTYFQNEAQLEKSRLLSDRFSAERPKGSFSTLEIQRTEQGDSAMYLCASSSRQGSGGELFFGEGSRLTVL.

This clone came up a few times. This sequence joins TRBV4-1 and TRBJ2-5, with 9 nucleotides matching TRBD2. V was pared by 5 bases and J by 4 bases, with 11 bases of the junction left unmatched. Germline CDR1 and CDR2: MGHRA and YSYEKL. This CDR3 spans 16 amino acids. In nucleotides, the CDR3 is TGCGCCAGCAGCTCCAGAAGCGGGAGGATAGGAGAGACCCAGTACTTC. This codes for CASSSRSGRIGETQYF.